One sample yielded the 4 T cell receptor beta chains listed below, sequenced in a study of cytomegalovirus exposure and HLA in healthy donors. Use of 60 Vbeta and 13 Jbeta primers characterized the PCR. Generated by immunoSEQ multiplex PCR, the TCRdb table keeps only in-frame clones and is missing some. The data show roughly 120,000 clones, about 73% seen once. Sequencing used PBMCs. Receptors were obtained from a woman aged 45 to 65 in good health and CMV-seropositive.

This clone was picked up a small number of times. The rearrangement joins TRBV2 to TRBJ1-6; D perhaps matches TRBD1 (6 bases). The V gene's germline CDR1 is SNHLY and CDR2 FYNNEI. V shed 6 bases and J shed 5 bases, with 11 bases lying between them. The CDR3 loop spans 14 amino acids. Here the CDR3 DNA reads TGTGCCAGCAGCGTACAGGGAGATAATTCACCCCTCCACTTT. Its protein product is CASSVQGDNSPLHF.

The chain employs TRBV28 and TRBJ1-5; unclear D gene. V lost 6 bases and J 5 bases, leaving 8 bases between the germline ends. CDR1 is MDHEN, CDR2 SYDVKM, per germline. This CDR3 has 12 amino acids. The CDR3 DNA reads TGTGCCAGCAGCCTCGAGTATCAGCCCCAGCATTTT. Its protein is CASSLEYQPQHF.

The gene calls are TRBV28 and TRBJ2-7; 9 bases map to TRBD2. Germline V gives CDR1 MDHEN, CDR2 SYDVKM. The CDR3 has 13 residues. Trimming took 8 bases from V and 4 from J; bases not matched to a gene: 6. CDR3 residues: CASLPLAGYEQYF. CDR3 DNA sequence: TGTGCCAGCCTGCCTCTAGCGGGATACGAGCAGTACTTC. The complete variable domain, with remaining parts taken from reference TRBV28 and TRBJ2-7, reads DVKVTQSSRYLVKRTGEKVFLECVQDMDHENMFWYRQDPGLGLRLIYFSYDVKMKEKGDIPEGYSVSREKKERFSLILESASTNQTSMYLCASLPLAGYEQYFGPGTRLTVT.

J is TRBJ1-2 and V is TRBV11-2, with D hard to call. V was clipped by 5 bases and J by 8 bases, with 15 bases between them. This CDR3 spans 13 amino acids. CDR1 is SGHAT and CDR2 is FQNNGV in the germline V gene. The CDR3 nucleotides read TGTGCCAGCAGCCGAAATGAGGTGGTCGGCTACACCTTC. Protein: CASSRNEVVGYTF.